This T cell receptor beta chain is from a study of PD-L1 blockade in urothelial cancer. Study overall: Blood underwent analysis 3 weeks (second dose) and 6 weeks after treatment began.

Time point meaning: pretreatment peripheral blood. Some clones are missing from TCRdb's copy, which holds only in-frame ones; the method was immunoSEQ multiplex PCR. The data contain around 100,000 clones, around 90% of them singletons. This clone was seen only once. CDR1 is MDHEN, CDR2 SYDVKM, per germline. The CDR3 spans 15 residues. The V and J ends lost 4 bases and 2 bases, in that order; junction bases with no gene match: 3. The starting material was PBMCs, obtained around atezolizumab (anti-PD-L1) treatment. The receptor was derived from a man between 60 and 70 years old with urothelial cancer. The V call is TRBV28, the J call TRBJ2-7; TRBD2 aligns across 12 bases. CDR3 loop: CASSSTSGGPYEQYF. The DNA of the CDR3 is TGTGCCAGCAGTTCCACTAGCGGGGGGCCCTACGAGCAGTACTTC.